This T cell receptor beta chain was documented in a study of molecular identifiers for immune sequencing clone quantification. The overall study: RNA from 20,000 or 100,000 naive CD8 cells was split five ways in replicates, with four sequenced.

This clonotype was found many times. Every naive CD8 library was made from between roughly 17,000 and 1,000,000 sorted cells with 10%, 30% or 50% RNA. Naive CD8 T cells were FACS-sorted by CD8+CD4-CCR7+CD45RA+ markers. Methods described previously were used for bulk TCR libraries, and listed TCR primers were applied. TCRdb itself ran the PCR reads through MiXCR, one entry per CDR3 protein. The sample holds around 480,000 distinct CDR3 sequences, around 23% seen once. Trimming removed 3 bases at V and 2 bases at J, with 7 bases between. Germline CDR1 reads MGHRA; CDR2 reads YSYEKL. The CDR3 has 14 residues.

The source material was naive CD8+ T cells from blood, with Jurkat cell RNA spiked in. Subset indicated: FACS-sorted CD8+CD4-CCR7+CD45RA+ naive T cells. This clonotype was obtained from a human donor in good health. Some libraries in this study had Jurkat cell RNA spiked in. The chain recombines TRBV4-1 with TRBJ2-2; no definite D call. CDR3 nucleotide sequence: TGCGCCAGCAGCCAGGAACCAAACACCGGGGAGCTGTTTTTT. Protein sequence: CASSQEPNTGELFF.